This entry concerns a single T cell receptor beta chain. Antigen: not known. The data stem from a study of T cell repertoires in cytomegalovirus infection. V was clipped by 2 bases and J by 4 bases; unmatched bases: 7. The CDR3 runs 15 residues. Germline CDR1 and CDR2: MNHEY and SVGEGT. One entry per CDR3 protein, called by TCRdb with MiXCR from the reads. This table holds about 470,000 distinct CDR3 sequences, about 39% found once. This sequence originates from a human donor in good health (CMV status not recorded). Some clones in this sample may be carry-over from other donors' samples. The sequencing here drew on cultured PBMCs, taken from culture after CMV antigen stimulation. The rearrangement uses TRBV6-2 or TRBV6-3 and TRBJ1-1; 7 bases align to TRBD1. The CDR3 DNA follows: TGTGCCAGCAGTTACCAGACAGAGGGGGCCACTGAAGCTTTCTTT. Amino acids: CASSYQTEGATEAFF.